The 4 T cell receptor beta chains reported below all come from one sample, sequenced in a study of cytomegalovirus exposure and HLA in healthy donors. The PCR had 60 Vbeta and 13 Jbeta primers. Using immunoSEQ multiplex PCR, the repertoire was profiled, and TCRdb retains in-frame clones only, with some absent. Of about 130,000 clones listed, over 70% are singletons. The sample comprised PBMCs. The receptors were sampled from a man aged 30 to 45 in good health and CMV-seronegative.

This clone was seen more than once but under ten times. The chain carries TRBV7-3 and TRBJ1-1; 10 bases agree with TRBD1. Trimming cost V 6 bases and J 7 bases; bases outside gene matches: 17. CDR1 and CDR2 (germline): SGHTA, FQGTGA. The CDR3 contains 17 residues. The CDR3 loop is CASSPRGGQGSFGEAFF. CDR3 nucleotides: TGTGCCAGCAGTCCCAGGGGGGGACAGGGGAGTTTTGGTGAAGCTTTCTTT.

This chain joins TRBV27 and TRBJ1-6; D call uncertain. The CDR3 contains 14 residues. Germline CDR1 is MNHEY and CDR2 is SMNVEV (reference sequence). The germline V and J ends were trimmed by 6 bases and 6 bases, with 12 bases remaining between them. This CDR3 reads CASSLRESNSPLHF. DNA for the CDR3: TGTGCCAGCAGCCTGAGGGAGAGTAATTCACCCCTCCACTTT.

The rearrangement uses TRBV5-1 and TRBJ1-4; TRBD1 matches 8 bases. CDR1 SGHRS and CDR2 YFSETQ come from the germline V gene. V shed 4 bases and J 8 bases; nucleotides not matched to a gene: 10. The CDR3 is 15 amino acids. The CDR3 nucleotides are TGCGCCAGCAGCCTGGGGACAGGTGTCAGGGAAAAACTGTTTTTT. This sequence encodes CASSLGTGVREKLFF.

V is TRBV27 and J is TRBJ1-5; TRBD1 aligns across 8 bases. The CDR3 is 14 amino acids. Looked up from germline, CDR1 is MNHEY and CDR2 is SMNVEV (reference sequence). The V segment lost 5 bases and the J segment 5 bases; nucleotides outside the gene matches: 5. The DNA for the CDR3 is TGTGCCAGCAGTCTGACAGGGGCCCATCAGCCCCAGCATTTT. Residues: CASSLTGAHQPQHF.